This T cell receptor beta chain was observed in a study of T cells in Graves' hyperthyroidism and ophthalmopathy. Study-level results: Model output signaled ophthalmopathy a median 6.5 months ahead of onset.

For this clonotype: Its target is unknown.

Amplification of TCR beta CDR3 regions used RNA as the template. An initial round of RT-PCR targeting the TCR CDR3 relied on the HTBI primer set. TCRdb re-analysed the multiplex PCR reads in MiXCR, keeping a single row per CDR3 protein. The profile shows 600,000 or so distinct CDR3 sequences, about 14% of them singletons. Looked up from germline, CDR1 is SEHNR and CDR2 is FQNEAQ (reference sequence). The V gene lost 7 bases and the J gene lost 0 bases, with 13 bases spanning the gap. The CDR3 is 15 residues long. Sequenced material: blood. The TCR sequence derives from a woman aged 18-35 years with Graves' ophthalmopathy. The chain recombines TRBV7-9 with TRBJ1-3; weak D call: TRBD1 (6 bases). The DNA for the CDR3 is TGTGCCAGCACCACCGCCAGGGGCTCTGGAAACACCATATATTTT. Translation: CASTTARGSGNTIYF.